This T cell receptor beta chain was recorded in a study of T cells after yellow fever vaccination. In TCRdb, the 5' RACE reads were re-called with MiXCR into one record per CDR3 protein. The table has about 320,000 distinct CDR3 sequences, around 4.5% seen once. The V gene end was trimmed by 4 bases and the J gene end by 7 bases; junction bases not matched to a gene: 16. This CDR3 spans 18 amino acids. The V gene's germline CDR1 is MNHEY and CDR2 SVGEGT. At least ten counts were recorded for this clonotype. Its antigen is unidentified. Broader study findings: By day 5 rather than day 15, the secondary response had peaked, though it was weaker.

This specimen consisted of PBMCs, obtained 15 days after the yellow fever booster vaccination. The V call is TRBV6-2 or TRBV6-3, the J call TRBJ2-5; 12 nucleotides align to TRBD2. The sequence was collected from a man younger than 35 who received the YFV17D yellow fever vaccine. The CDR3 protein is CASSFSRTSGAAGGTQYF. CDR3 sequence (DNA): TGTGCCAGCAGTTTCTCGAGGACTAGCGGGGCCGCCGGGGGGACCCAGTACTTC.